These 17 T cell receptor beta chains originate from one sample sequenced in a study of blood T cell repertoires in COVID-19. Sequencing was performed with immunoSEQ multiplex PCR; in TCRdb, only in-frame clones are kept and a portion is missing. The table records 210,000 or so clones, 80% of them present only once. The sequenced material came from PBMCs or T cells enriched from blood (not recorded which). All receptors derive from a man aged 30 to 45 with acute COVID-19.

The chain is built from TRBV18 and TRBJ2-5; 10 bases align to TRBD2. CDR3 size: 16 residues. Germline assignment: CDR1 KGHSH and CDR2 LQKENI. J lost 4 bases, V lost 2 bases, and 7 bases had no gene match. This CDR3 is CASSPSAGGPAETQYF. In nucleotides, the CDR3 is TGTGCCAGCTCACCATCAGCGGGGGGGCCAGCAGAGACCCAGTACTTC.

The V and J genes are TRBV5-1 and TRBJ1-6; no clear D gene. In germline, CDR1 is SGHRS, CDR2 YFSETQ. CDR3 length equals 13 residues. V lost 2 bases and J 7 bases, leaving 7 bases between the germline ends. The CDR3 DNA follows: TGCGCCAGCAGCTTTTACGGGAATTCACCCCTCCACTTT. This translates into CASSFYGNSPLHF.

This clone was observed a single time. The chain uses TRBV19 and TRBJ2-1; possible D gene TRBD2, 5 bases. Germline CDR1 reads LNHDA; CDR2 reads SQIVND (reference sequence). The CDR3 is made up of 16 amino acids. V was clipped by 3 bases and J by 7 bases, with 19 bases between them. CDR3 in DNA: TGTGCCAGTAGTATCCCTTCCGGGATCCGAAGGAATGAGCAGTTCTTC. Encoded protein: CASSIPSGIRRNEQFF. Full variable domain (rest looked up from reference TRBV19 and TRBJ2-1): DGGITQSPKYLFRKEGQNVTLSCEQNLNHDAMYWYRQDPGQGLRLIYYSQIVNDFQKGDIAEGYSVSREKKESFPLTVTSAQKNPTAFYLCASSIPSGIRRNEQFFGPGTRLTVL.

The rearrangement uses TRBV30 and TRBJ1-2, with D unclear. Trimming pared 0 bases from V and 7 bases from J, leaving 12 bases between. The CDR3 extends over 13 amino acids. CDR1 and CDR2 from the germline V gene are GTSNPN and SVGIG (reference sequence). CDR3 coding DNA: TGTGCCTGGAGTGTACAAGGGAGGGTTGGCTACACCTTC. Translating gives CAWSVQGRVGYTF. The whole variable domain, remainder taken from reference TRBV30 and TRBJ1-2, is SQTIHQWPATLVQPVGSPLSLECTVEGTSNPNLYWYRQAAGRGLQLLFYSVGIGQISSEVPQNLSASRPQDRQFILSSKKLLLSDSGFYLCAWSVQGRVGYTFGSGTRLTVV.

The CDR3 region is CATSRHIGTGNTEAFF. For the CDR3, the DNA is TGTGCCACCAGCAGGCACATCGGGACAGGGAACACTGAAGCTTTCTTT. The gene calls are TRBV15 and TRBJ1-1, with 8 bases aligning to TRBD1. Germline values: CDR1 LNHNV, CDR2 YYDKDF (reference sequence). V lost 3 bases and J lost 1; bases outside the gene matches: 7. This CDR3 spans 16 amino acids.

The chain couples TRBV7-6 to TRBJ2-1, with TRBD2 identical over 8 bases. The CDR3 loop spans 15 amino acids. Germline V gives CDR1 SGHVS, CDR2 FNYEAQ. V was clipped by 5 bases and J by 0 bases; unmatched bases: 3. The CDR3 loop is CASSQSGSSYNEQFF. The CDR3, as DNA: TGTGCCAGCAGCCAGAGCGGGAGCTCCTACAATGAGCAGTTCTTC.

This chain joins TRBV9 and TRBJ2-1; no clear D. Trimming took off 0 bases at V and 3 bases at J, with 4 bases between the two ends. Germline V gene data show CDR1 as SGDLS and CDR2 as YYNGEE. The CDR3 covers 13 residues. The CDR3 coding sequence is TGTGCCAGCAGCGTAGCACTCTACAATGAGCAGTTCTTC. This sequence encodes CASSVALYNEQFF. The whole variable domain, remainder taken from reference TRBV9 and TRBJ2-1, is DSGVTQTPKHLITATGQRVTLRCSPRSGDLSVYWYQQSLDQGLQFLIQYYNGEERAKGNILERFSAQQFPDLHSELNLSSLELGDSALYFCASSVALYNEQFFGPGTRLTVL.

Only one count was recorded for this clone. The chain couples TRBV28 to TRBJ1-1; perhaps TRBD1 as D (6 bases). Germline V CDR1 and CDR2: MDHEN, SYDVKM. V gave up 6 bases and J gave up 1 base, with 12 bases separating them. The CDR3 spans 14 residues. CDR3 coding DNA: TGTGCCAGCAGCCCCGGGACACCGAACACTGAAGCTTTCTTT. Its translation is CASSPGTPNTEAFF. The full variable domain, its missing parts supplied by reference TRBV28 and TRBJ1-1, is DVKVTQSSRYLVKRTGEKVFLECVQDMDHENMFWYRQDPGLGLRLIYFSYDVKMKEKGDIPEGYSVSREKKERFSLILESASTNQTSMYLCASSPGTPNTEAFFGQGTRLTVV.

This clone was detected only a few times. This chain uses TRBV12-2 with TRBJ1-6. TRBV12-2 corresponds to a pseudogene. The CDR3 contains 18 residues. The CDR3 is CASRLAWFLSSYNSPLHF. The CDR3 DNA reads as TGTGCAAGTCGCTTAGCGTGGTTTTTGAGCTCCTATAATTCACCCCTCCACTTT.

The chain uses TRBV9 and TRBJ1-2; 8 nucleotides align to TRBD1. Germline trimming cut 2 bases from V and 10 bases from J; bases unmatched to any gene: 7. The CDR3 spans 13 residues. Germline values: CDR1 SGDLS, CDR2 YYNGEE. The CDR3: CASSVGQGPHYTF. The CDR3 DNA reads TGTGCCAGCAGCGTTGGACAGGGACCTCACTACACCTTC.

The V gene is TRBV19, the J gene TRBJ2-6; TRBD1 matches at 7 bases. CDR1 is LNHDA and CDR2 is SQIVND in the germline V gene (reference sequence). The CDR3 is made up of 15 amino acids. With 4 bases clipped from V and 2 bases from J, the junction kept 2 bases outside the gene matches. The CDR3 here is CASSNDRAGANVLTF. The CDR3 bases are TGTGCCAGTAGTAACGACAGGGCTGGGGCCAACGTCCTGACTTTC. Supplemented by reference TRBV19 and TRBJ2-6, the full variable domain reads DGGITQSPKYLFRKEGQNVTLSCEQNLNHDAMYWYRQDPGQGLRLIYYSQIVNDFQKGDIAEGYSVSREKKESFPLTVTSAQKNPTAFYLCASSNDRAGANVLTFGAGSRLTVL.

V is TRBV6-4 and J is TRBJ1-5; the match to TRBD1 covers 7 bases. Germline values: CDR1 MRHNA, CDR2 SNTAGT. CDR3 length: 16 amino acids. The V and J ends lost 6 bases and 4 bases, in that order; junction bases with no gene match: 12. CDR3: CASRTGRGTANQPQHF. The CDR3 DNA sequence: TGTGCCAGCAGAACGGGACGAGGGACAGCTAATCAGCCCCAGCATTTT.

The chain employs TRBV14 and TRBJ2-2; D is possibly TRBD2 (6 bases). CDR3 length: 13 amino acids. Germline V gene data show CDR1 as SGHDN and CDR2 as FVKESK. The germline V and J ends were trimmed by 8 bases and 7 bases, with 14 bases remaining between them. DNA for the CDR3: TGTGCCAGCGGGGACTGGCGGGGCGGGGAGCTGTTTTTT. Protein sequence: CASGDWRGGELFF.

V and J are TRBV6-2 or TRBV6-3 and TRBJ2-7; TRBD1 is a possible D gene (5 bases). Germline V gene data show CDR1 as MNHEY and CDR2 as SVGEGT. CDR3 length: 16 amino acids. The germline V and J ends were trimmed by 4 bases and 2 bases, with 18 bases remaining between them. The CDR3, as DNA: TGTGCCAGCAGTTTCTCACAAACAGGAACCCCCTACGAGCAGTACTTC. Amino acids: CASSFSQTGTPYEQYF.

This clone was seen a few times. The junction departs from the called germline gene at one end, perhaps through a read error. V is TRBV19 and J is TRBJ1-2; D gene uncertain. Germline V gene lookup returns CDR1 LNHDA and CDR2 SQIVND (reference sequence). The CDR3 has 10 residues. CDR3 in DNA: TGTGCCGCGGGTCTAAGGGTCCTCCGCTTC. It is translated as CAAGLRVLRF.

Comment on this clone: Other DNA sequences of this sample code for an identical CDR3. The chain uses TRBV12-3 or TRBV12-4 and TRBJ2-3; 9 bases align to TRBD2. The CDR3 consists of 13 residues. J gave up 6 bases and V 6 bases, and 4 bases lay outside the gene matches. The CDR3 protein is CASSPAGGDTQYF. In nucleotides, the CDR3 is TGTGCCAGCAGCCCCGCGGGGGGGGATACGCAGTATTTT.

The gene calls are TRBV15 and TRBJ1-5; tentative D call: TRBD1 (6 bases). Germline V CDR1 and CDR2: LNHNV, YYDKDF (reference sequence). Trimming removed 5 bases at V and 3 bases at J, with 11 bases between. This CDR3 is 14 amino acids long. The CDR3 spells CATSAGAVNQPQHF. The CDR3 nucleotides read TGTGCCACCAGCGCAGGGGCTGTCAATCAGCCCCAGCATTTT.